The 14 T cell receptor beta chains below come from one sample, sequenced in a study of read filtering for tumor transcriptome and immune sequencing. Molecular barcoded adaptors covering alpha/delta and beta/gamma chains were used on 400 ng RNA. From the reads, TCRdb called clonotypes with MiXCR, one entry per CDR3 protein. The table has about 50,000 distinct CDR3 sequences, roughly 19% seen once. The specimen was a population of CD138-negative cells sorted from bone marrow. The receptors were sampled from a donor at least 40 years old with multiple myeloma.

This clonotype was counted ten times or more. This chain joins TRBV6-2 or TRBV6-3 and TRBJ2-7; TRBD1 is a possible D gene (6 bases). Trimming cost V 7 bases and J 6 bases, with 25 bases left between them. CDR1 MNHEY and CDR2 SVGEGT come from the germline V gene. This CDR3 is built from 16 residues. CDR3 in DNA: TGTGCCAGCACCTTGGGGGCAGGAGGCTCGGGTATCGAGCAGTACTTC. Protein sequence: CASTLGAGGSGIEQYF.

This rearrangement joins TRBV4-1 to TRBJ2-7; D is unclear. CDR1 is MGHRA and CDR2 is YSYEKL in the germline V gene. Trimming shortened V by 6 bases and J by 2 bases, and 17 bases separated the two germline ends. The CDR3 has 15 residues. The CDR3 DNA is TGCGCCAGCAGTCCCACGGACGAGAACGCCTACGAGCAGTACTTC. This sequence encodes CASSPTDENAYEQYF.

This clonotype occurred many times. J is TRBJ2-1 and V is TRBV7-2, with 7 bases matching TRBD2. The V and J ends lost 1 base and 7 bases, in that order; junction bases with no gene match: 7. Germline V lookup: CDR1 SGHTA, CDR2 FQGNSA. The CDR3 extends over 15 amino acids. CDR3 DNA: TGTGCCAGCAGCTTAGTTCGACTAGCCAAGAATGAGCAGTTCTTC. Translated, it gives CASSLVRLAKNEQFF.

To note about this clonotype: This may come from a read error, since a much larger clone is one base off. The V and J genes are TRBV7-2 and TRBJ2-1, with a tentative D call TRBD1 (6 bases). The CDR3 loop spans 14 amino acids. Germline CDR1 and CDR2: SGHTA and FQGNSA. Here the CDR3 DNA reads TGTGCCGGCAGCTTAGGGGGTTCCTACAATGAGCAGTTCTTC. It is translated as CAGSLGGSYNEQFF.

Points on this clonotype: A much larger clone sits a single nucleotide away, making a read error possible. The chain joins TRBV2 to TRBJ2-2; TRBD1 matches at 7 bases. Per the germline V gene, CDR1 is SNHLY and CDR2 is FYNNEI. The CDR3 runs 14 residues. This chain's CDR3 is CASKGQENTGELLF. Written as DNA, the CDR3 is TGTGCCAGCAAAGGACAGGAAAACACCGGGGAGCTGTTATTT.

For this clonotype: One junction end disagrees with the germline gene, perhaps due to a read error. The chain has TRBV7-9 and TRBJ1-3, with no clear D. CDR3 length: 14 residues. In germline, CDR1 is SEHNR, CDR2 FQNEAQ (reference sequence). CDR3 nucleotides: TGTGCCAGCAGCTTAGGAGTGGAAGGAAACACCATACATTTT. Residues: CASSLGVEGNTIHF.

This clonotype appeared a few times. The rearrangement uses TRBV12-5 and TRBJ2-2; possible D gene TRBD1, 6 bases. V lost 8 bases and J 0 bases, leaving 16 bases between the germline ends. The CDR3 contains 16 residues. The germline V gene has CDR1 LGHNT and CDR2 FRNRAP. The DNA of the CDR3 is TGTGCTAGTTCGTCCGGGACACGAGCGAACACCGGGGAGCTGTTTTTT. Residues: CASSSGTRANTGELFF.

The V call is TRBV3-1, the J call TRBJ2-1; the match to TRBD2 covers 12 bases. The V segment lost 4 bases and the J segment 7 bases; nucleotides outside the gene matches: 2. The CDR3 has 14 residues. Germline assignment: CDR1 LGHDT and CDR2 YNNKEL (reference sequence). CDR3 in amino acids: CASSRLAGDNEQFF. CDR3 nucleotides: TGTGCCAGCAGCCGACTAGCGGGAGATAATGAGCAGTTCTTC.

Concerning this clonotype: A much more abundant neighbour one base away suggests this may be a read error. The chain carries TRBV11-2 and TRBJ2-3; 9 bases are shared with TRBD1. Germline values: CDR1 SGHAT, CDR2 FQNNGV. The CDR3 is 15 residues long. CDR3 DNA sequence: TGTGCCAGCAGCTCACAGGGGGCGGTTGCAGATACGCAGTGTTTT. This sequence encodes CASSSQGAVADTQCF.

The table lists this clonotype with many counts. The V and J genes are TRBV29-1 and TRBJ2-1; 10 nucleotides match TRBD1. CDR1 and CDR2 from the germline V gene are SQVTM and ANQGSEA. The CDR3 spans 14 residues. After removal of 1 base from V and 6 bases from J, the junction contained 3 bases not matched to a gene. This chain's CDR3 is CSVEGRQGANEQFF. CDR3 coding DNA: TGCAGCGTTGAAGGTCGACAGGGGGCCAATGAGCAGTTCTTC.

This clonotype was counted at least ten times. J is TRBJ2-1 and V is TRBV7-9; weak D call: TRBD1 (5 bases). Germline CDR1 is SEHNR and CDR2 is FQNEAQ (reference sequence). CDR3 length equals 15 residues. Trimming removed 2 bases from V and 2 bases from J, with 10 bases in between. The CDR3 spells CASSLNVGAYNEQFF. DNA of the CDR3: TGTGCCAGCAGCTTAAATGTAGGGGCCTACAATGAGCAGTTCTTC.

To note about this clonotype: A far larger clone differs by one base, so this is likely a read error. This chain uses TRBV12-3 or TRBV12-4 with TRBJ2-7, with D perhaps TRBD2 (5 bases). The CDR3 is 14 amino acids. The V end was cut by 6 bases, the J end by 2 bases, with 14 bases between. The CDR3 loop is CASSNDGETYEQYF. DNA for the CDR3: TGTGCCAGCAGCAACGACGGGGAAACCTACGAGCAGTACTTC.

The CDR3 DNA sequence: TGTGCCAGCAGCGCGGGAGTGGAGACCCAGTACTTC. Translating gives CASSAGVETQYF. V and J are TRBV12-3 or TRBV12-4 and TRBJ2-5; TRBD2 aligns across 7 bases. The CDR3 has 12 residues. With 6 bases clipped from V and 5 bases from J, the junction kept 3 bases outside the gene matches.

This clonotype was seen ten or more times. The chain combines TRBV14 with TRBJ1-1; weak D call: TRBD1 (5 bases). This CDR3 is 16 amino acids long. Per germline, CDR1 SGHDN and CDR2 FVKESK. V shed 0 bases and J shed 0 bases, with 11 bases lying between them. The CDR3 region has the DNA TGTGCCAGCAGCCAAGATTTCGACAGCCTGAACACTGAAGCTTTCTTT. Translation: CASSQDFDSLNTEAFF.